This is a list of T cell receptor beta chains from one sample in a study of blood T cell repertoires in COVID-19. Repertoires were generated with immunoSEQ multiplex PCR, while TCRdb's copy carries only in-frame clones and drops some. The sample carries more than 110,000 clones, 65% to 80% recorded once. The specimen was peripheral blood. Receptor source: a man older than 75 with acute or convalescent COVID-19. The CDR3 runs from the conserved cysteine through the conserved F or W. Fields, in order: D gene, J gene, clone size, V gene, CDR3 DNA, CDR3 protein. D genes are given only for firm matches. Clone size is stated in some rows and not others, as once, few, many or a class when expanded.

>.|TRBJ1-4|.|TRBV12-2
TGTGCAAGTCGCTTAGAACGGGGGACCTGGCAAGAAAAACTGTTTTTT
CASRLERGTWQEKLFF
>.|TRBJ1-2|.|TRBV7-3
TGTGCCAGCAGCCTCGGGACAAGCTATGGCTACACCTTC
CASSLGTSYGYTF
>.|TRBJ2-2|.|TRBV5-1
TGCGCCAGCAGCCTATCTATGATGGCAGGGAACACCGGGGAGCTGTTTTTT
CASSLSMMAGNTGELFF
>.|TRBJ2-5|.|TRBV5-1
TGCGCCAGCAGCTCGACGGACAGTCAAGAGACCCAGTACTTC
CASSSTDSQETQYF
>.|TRBJ1-5|.|TRBV6-5
TGTGCCAGCAGCCAGAGGAGGGCAAGCAATCAGCCCCAGCATTTT
CASSQRRASNQPQHF
>.|TRBJ2-1|.|TRBV11-3
TGTGCCAGCAGTCGGGACTCCAGGTTTCTTGATGAGCAGTTCTTC
CASSRDSRFLDEQFF
>.|TRBJ2-3|few|TRBV11-3
TGTGCCAGCAGCTTAGGCCGAGGAGGGTGGACAGATACGCAGTATTTT
CASSLGRGGWTDTQYF
>TRBD1|TRBJ1-2|.|TRBV7-3
TGTGCCAGCAGCTCCCCCGAGAGGGGGCCTGGCTACACCTTC
CASSSPERGPGYTF
>.|TRBJ1-2|.|TRBV29-1
TGCAGCGTTGAAGGGCACAGGACCTATGGCTACACCTTC
CSVEGHRTYGYTF
>TRBD1|TRBJ1-2|many|TRBV18
TGTGCCAGCTCACCACGACAGGGAGAGTCTGGCTACACCTTC
CASSPRQGESGYTF
>TRBD2|TRBJ2-3|.|TRBV2
TGTGCCAGCAGAGGGCAGCGGGGCGCCACAGATACGCAGTATTTT
CASRGQRGATDTQYF
>.|TRBJ2-5|once|TRBV11-2
TGTGCCAGCAGCTCCGGGGAAGTTGAGACCCAGTACTTC
CASSSGEVETQYF
>.|TRBJ1-5|.|TRBV4-1
TGCGCCAGCAGCCAAGCTGTGGACCTTGGAGGTCAGCCCCAGCATTTT
CASSQAVDLGGQPQHF
>.|TRBJ1-4|.|TRBV7-9
TGTGCCAGCAGCTTTACAGGGTCGGGTGAAAAACTGTTTTTT
CASSFTGSGEKLFF
>.|TRBJ2-6|.|TRBV13
TGTGCCAGCAGCGAGGTGGGGCTGTCCCTGACTTTC
CASSEVGLSLTF
>TRBD2|TRBJ2-1|.|TRBV10-3
TGTGCCATCAGTGAGTCGCCGACGGGGCCGGGGGGCAATGAGCAGTTCTTC
CAISESPTGPGGNEQFF
>.|TRBJ2-7|.|TRBV5-4
TGTGCCAGCAGCTTGGGGCCGGGATCCTACGAGCAGTACTTC
CASSLGPGSYEQYF
>TRBD2|TRBJ2-5|.|TRBV5-4
TGTGCCAGCAGCTACTTGGTCGGCGGGGGGGTAGAGACCCAGTACTTC
CASSYLVGGGVETQYF
>TRBD1|TRBJ2-1|.|TRBV29-1
TGCAGCGTTGAGGATTATGGACAGGGGGCTGTTAATGAGCAGTTCTTC
CSVEDYGQGAVNEQFF
>TRBD2|TRBJ2-5|.|TRBV28
TGTGCCAGCAGACCTCCTAGCGGTAGGACCCAGTACTTC
CASRPPSGRTQYF
>.|TRBJ1-5|.|TRBV4-1
TGCGCCAGCAGCCAAGAAGTAACCAGGCCCCAGCATTTT
CASSQEVTRPQHF
>.|TRBJ1-4|.|TRBV7-8
TGTGCCAGCAGCTCTCACGGGGGGGGGAACAATGAAAAACTGTTTTTT
CASSSHGGGNNEKLFF
>TRBD1|TRBJ1-2|few|TRBV19
TGTGCCAGTAGTACAGGGGGCGCGGGCGGCTACACCTTC
CASSTGGAGGYTF
>TRBD1|TRBJ1-1|.|TRBV19
TGTGCCAGTAGTATAGAAGCAGGGGGTGAAGCTTTCTTT
CASSIEAGGEAFF
>.|TRBJ1-5|.|TRBV19
TGTGCCAGTAGTAGAAGGAGGGAGGACACCAATCAGCCCCAGCATTTT
CASSRRREDTNQPQHF
>TRBD2|TRBJ2-1|.|TRBV9
TGTGCCAGCAGCGTAGTCCCGTTTGGCGGGGGGGGTAAAAATGAGCAGTTCTTC
CASSVVPFGGGGKNEQFF
>.|TRBJ1-2|.|TRBV5-1
TGCGCCAGCAGCTTGGACTACAACGGCTGGGGCTACACCTTC
CASSLDYNGWGYTF
>TRBD2|TRBJ2-4|.|TRBV7-2
TGTGCCAGCAGCTTAGGCAGGACAACGGGAGGCAAAAACATTCAGTACTTC
CASSLGRTTGGKNIQYF
>.|TRBJ2-2|.|TRBV20-1
TGCAGTGCTAGTCCCCCAGGGCGAACGACCGGGGAGCTGTTTTTT
CSASPPGRTTGELFF
>.|TRBJ1-5|.|TRBV7-2
TGTGCCAGCAGCTTAGGAGTGCCGGAGAATCAGCCCCAGCATTTT
CASSLGVPENQPQHF
>TRBD2|TRBJ2-7|.|TRBV28
TGTGCCAGCACTAGCGGGGTCTCCTACGAGCAGTACTTC
CASTSGVSYEQYF
>.|TRBJ2-3|.|TRBV6-2/TRBV6-3
TGTGCCAGCAGTTACCTAACAGGGAGTACAGATACGCAGTATTTT
CASSYLTGSTDTQYF
>.|TRBJ2-2|.|TRBV2
TGTGCCAGCAGTCGGACACCCGGGGAGCTGTTTTTT
CASSRTPGELFF
>.|TRBJ1-6|.|TRBV2
TGTGCCAGCAGTGGCGAGAGCTCCTATAATTCACCCCTCCACTTT
CASSGESSYNSPLHF
>.|TRBJ1-5|.|TRBV6-2/TRBV6-3
TGTGCCAGCAGTCTCCGACTCAACAATCAGCCCCAGCATTTT
CASSLRLNNQPQHF
>.|TRBJ2-3|.|TRBV7-2
TGTGCCAGCAGCCCAAGTTCAGGTAGAGATACGCAGTATTTT
CASSPSSGRDTQYF
>TRBD1|TRBJ1-6|.|TRBV27
TGTGCCAGCAGTTTTAGACAGGGTTCCTACAATTCACCCCTCCACTTT
CASSFRQGSYNSPLHF
>TRBD2|TRBJ2-3|.|TRBV19
TGTGCCAGTAGTGCTCACCGGACTAGCGGGGAGAGCACAGATACGCAGTATTTT
CASSAHRTSGESTDTQYF
>TRBD1|TRBJ2-2|.|TRBV28
TGTGCCAGCACCCGACAGGGAACCACGAACACCGGGGAGCTGTTTTTT
CASTRQGTTNTGELFF
>.|TRBJ2-7|.|TRBV18
TGTGCCAGCTCTGAGGGCTTCGGCTCCTACGAGCAGTACTTC
CASSEGFGSYEQYF
>TRBD1|TRBJ1-4|.|TRBV18
TGTGCCAGCTCACCGACAGGGGCTGGAGAAAAACTGTTTTTT
CASSPTGAGEKLFF
>.|TRBJ1-2|.|TRBV7-2
TGTGCCAGCAGCCTGGGCACGGGAGGGTATGGCTACACCTTC
CASSLGTGGYGYTF
>.|TRBJ2-7|.|TRBV7-2
TGTGCCAGCAGCCCCGCGAGGAGCTCCTACGAGCAGTACTTC
CASSPARSSYEQYF
>TRBD1|TRBJ2-7|.|TRBV28
TGTGCCAGCAGTCCGCTGGGACAGATGATCTACGAGCAGTACTTC
CASSPLGQMIYEQYF
>.|TRBJ2-5|.|TRBV2
TGTGCCAGCAATGGCAGGGTAGAGACCCAGTACTTC
CASNGRVETQYF